These 27 T cell receptor beta chains were sequenced from one sample in a study of cytomegalovirus exposure and HLA in healthy donors. With 60 Vbeta and 13 Jbeta primers, the PCR was carried out. Clones were read by immunoSEQ multiplex PCR, and TCRdb kept only the in-frame ones, dropping some. The table lists 150,000 to 200,000 clones, about four fifths of them singletons. The specimen sequenced was PBMCs. Source of these receptors: a man aged 50 to 59 in good health and CMV-seropositive.

The rearrangement links TRBV4-3 to TRBJ2-5, with 7 bases matching TRBD1. This CDR3 is 15 amino acids long. Germline CDR1 LGHNA, CDR2 YSLEER. The ends lost 5 bases at V and 1 base at J; junction bases unmatched: 7. The CDR3, as DNA: TGCGCCAGCAGCGAAGCCAGGACAGGCCAAGAGACCCAGTACTTC. Its translation: CASSEARTGQETQYF.

This chain joins TRBV6-5 and TRBJ1-2, with 11 bases identical to TRBD1. The CDR3 is 14 residues long. Unmatched junction bases numbered 2, after V lost 2 bases and J lost 6 bases. Germline loops: CDR1 MNHEY, CDR2 SVGAGI. The CDR3 region is CASSYTDRGHGYTF. The CDR3 nucleotides are TGTGCCAGCAGTTACACGGACAGGGGGCATGGCTACACCTTC.

The J gene is TRBJ1-2, the V gene TRBV4-1, with a weak D call TRBD1 (5 bases). V dropped 0 bases and J dropped 4 bases, with 12 bases sitting between them. CDR1 and CDR2 from the germline V gene are MGHRA and YSYEKL. The CDR3 spans 15 residues. The CDR3, as DNA: TGCGCCAGCAGCCAAGATAACGGGGGGGGCTATGGCTACACCTTC. Its translation: CASSQDNGGGYGYTF.

J is TRBJ2-3 and V is TRBV29-1, with D tentatively TRBD2 (5 bases). Germline V gives CDR1 SQVTM, CDR2 ANQGSEA. There are 15 residues in the CDR3. The V end was cut by 1 base, the J end by 7 bases, with 18 bases between. The CDR3 here is CSVEGEGLGFHTQYF. The CDR3 DNA reads as TGCAGCGTTGAAGGAGAGGGTCTTGGGTTCCATACGCAGTATTTT.

The chain carries TRBV5-1 and TRBJ2-5, with D uncertain. Germline CDR1 is SGHRS and CDR2 is YFSETQ. Trimming left V 0 bases short and J 4 bases short, with 7 bases between. CDR3 length: 13 amino acids. The CDR3 DNA reads TGCGCCAGCAGCTTGGGCCACGGAGAGACCCAGTACTTC. Protein product: CASSLGHGETQYF.

The V and J genes are TRBV5-6 and TRBJ1-4; D might be TRBD1 (6 bases). There are 14 residues in the CDR3. CDR1 and CDR2 (germline): SGHDT, YYEEEE. Trimming stripped 5 bases from V and 3 bases from J, with 11 bases between. DNA for the CDR3: TGTGCCAGCAGACAGGGATGGGCTAATGAAAAACTGTTTTTT. Translated: CASRQGWANEKLFF.

The V gene is TRBV9, the J gene TRBJ2-4; D gene ambiguous. Trimming stripped 1 base from V and 8 bases from J, with 13 bases between. Germline V gene lookup returns CDR1 SGDLS and CDR2 YYNGEE. This CDR3 has 14 residues. CDR3 residues: CASSVSPAADIQYF. CDR3 DNA sequence: TGTGCCAGCAGCGTATCGCCTGCTGCGGACATTCAGTACTTC.

V is TRBV6-6 and J is TRBJ1-5; D is ambiguous. This CDR3 is built from 12 residues. V was trimmed by 2 bases and J by 10 bases, leaving 9 bases between them. The germline V gene has CDR1 MNHNY and CDR2 SVGAGI (reference sequence). CDR3 in amino acids: CASSYAPPPQHF. The CDR3 DNA is TGTGCCAGCAGTTACGCGCCCCCTCCCCAGCATTTT.

The chain has TRBV2 and TRBJ1-6; D is unclear. CDR1 and CDR2 (germline): SNHLY, FYNNEI. CDR3 size: 12 residues. V was pared by 3 bases and J by 9 bases, with 6 bases between. This CDR3 reads CASSDVRSPLHF. The CDR3, as DNA: TGTGCCAGCAGTGATGTTCGTTCACCCCTCCACTTT.

This clone was seen only a few times. Here the CDR3 reads CASSIVSGQTQETQYF. In nucleotides, the CDR3 is TGTGCCAGTAGTATAGTTAGCGGTCAAACTCAAGAGACCCAGTACTTC. The chain has TRBV19 and TRBJ2-5; D is possibly TRBD2 (6 bases). CDR3 length: 16 amino acids. V dropped 1 base and J dropped 2 bases, with 14 bases sitting between them. Germline values: CDR1 LNHDA, CDR2 SQIVND (reference sequence).

The chain recombines TRBV19 with TRBJ1-5; no definite D call. The CDR3 runs 14 residues. V dropped 10 bases and J dropped 0 bases, with 13 bases sitting between them. CDR1 is LNHDA, CDR2 SQIVND, per germline (reference sequence). CDR3 DNA sequence: TGTGCCATTGGAAGGAGGAATAGCAATCAGCCCCAGCATTTT. Encoded protein: CAIGRRNSNQPQHF.

The chain couples TRBV6-1 to TRBJ1-1; weak D call: TRBD1 (5 bases). Deletions cut 7 bases from V and 0 bases from J, with 15 bases between. In germline, CDR1 is MNHNS, CDR2 SASEGT. The CDR3 length is 15 residues. The chain's CDR3 is CASIRTDRMNTEAFF. The CDR3 DNA reads TGTGCCAGCATAAGAACCGACAGAATGAACACTGAAGCTTTCTTT.

The V gene is TRBV5-1, the J gene TRBJ1-1, with TRBD1 matching 8 bases. With V trimmed by 2 bases and J by 5 bases, 8 bases remained unmatched. Germline-derived CDR1 and CDR2 are SGHRS and YFSETQ. The CDR3 extends over 15 amino acids. CDR3 bases: TGCGCCAGCAGCTTCCCGGACAGGGAGGCGACTGAAGCTTTCTTT. It translates to CASSFPDREATEAFF.

The chain joins TRBV7-8 to TRBJ2-7; possibly TRBD1 for D (5 bases). This CDR3 is built from 13 residues. The V gene lost 6 bases and the J gene lost 2 bases, with 11 bases spanning the gap. Germline CDR1 SGHVS, CDR2 FQNEAQ. CDR3 in amino acids: CASSPQGPYEQYF. The CDR3 DNA is TGTGCCAGCAGTCCCCAGGGCCCCTACGAGCAGTACTTC.

CDR3 sequence: CASSTPNRDEQYF. In nucleotides, the CDR3 is TGTGCCAGCAGCACCCCTAACAGGGACGAGCAGTACTTC. The rearrangement uses TRBV13 and TRBJ2-7, with D maybe TRBD1 (6 bases). The CDR3 length is 13 residues. Between the trimmed V and J ends, which lost 5 bases and 5 bases, there was a span of 13 bases. The germline V gene has CDR1 PRHDT and CDR2 FYEKMQ (reference sequence). The whole variable domain, filled in from reference TRBV13 and TRBJ2-7, reads AAGVIQSPRHLIKEKRETATLKCYPIPRHDTVYWYQQGPGQDPQFLISFYEKMQSDKGSIPDRFSAQQFSDYHSELNMSSLELGDSALYFCASSTPNRDEQYFGPGTRLTVT.

The chain joins TRBV4-1 to TRBJ2-4; 8 nucleotides align to TRBD2. Trimming cost V 4 bases and J 0 bases; bases outside gene matches: 11. The CDR3 is 18 residues long. CDR1 and CDR2 (germline): MGHRA, YSYEKL. CDR3 sequence reads: CASSPREGGSGAKNIQYF. DNA for the CDR3: TGCGCCAGCAGCCCACGGGAGGGAGGGAGCGGAGCCAAAAACATTCAGTACTTC.

The rearrangement joins TRBV7-9 to TRBJ2-2, with TRBD1 matching over 10 bases. The ends lost 8 bases at V and 3 bases at J; junction bases unmatched: 9. Germline CDR1 and CDR2: SEHNR and FQNEAQ (reference sequence). The CDR3 length is 16 residues. The CDR3 region is CASPLAGTGDTGELFF. Here the CDR3 DNA reads TGTGCCAGCCCTTTGGCCGGGACAGGGGACACCGGGGAGCTGTTTTTT.

The V gene is TRBV7-9, the J gene TRBJ2-1, with 7 positions matching TRBD1. J lost 1 base, V lost 5 bases, and 8 bases had no gene match. The CDR3 runs to 16 residues. Germline V CDR1 and CDR2: SEHNR, FQNEAQ (reference sequence). The CDR3 DNA reads TGTGCCAGCAGCGGACCGACAGGGCCATCCTACAATGAGCAGTTCTTC. It is translated as CASSGPTGPSYNEQFF.

The V and J genes are TRBV9 and TRBJ2-3, with no clear D. The germline V and J ends were trimmed by 0 bases and 0 bases, with 11 bases remaining between them. The germline gives CDR1 SGDLS, CDR2 YYNGEE. The CDR3 extends over 16 amino acids. The CDR3 loop reads CASSVDPASSTDTQYF. As DNA, the CDR3 is TGTGCCAGCAGCGTAGATCCAGCGTCCAGCACAGATACGCAGTATTTT.

The chain combines TRBV19 with TRBJ2-1; 13 bases agree with TRBD2. With 2 bases clipped from V and 7 bases from J, the junction kept 5 bases outside the gene matches. Per germline, CDR1 LNHDA and CDR2 SQIVND (reference sequence). The CDR3 is 16 residues long. CDR3 sequence: CASSITSGRVGNEQFF. The CDR3 nucleotides read TGTGCCAGTAGTATAACTAGCGGGAGGGTTGGAAATGAGCAGTTCTTC.

The chain recombines TRBV4-1 with TRBJ1-5, with D possibly being TRBD1 (5 bases). Germline V gene lookup returns CDR1 MGHRA and CDR2 YSYEKL. Trimming removed 0 bases at V and 8 bases at J, with 14 bases between. The CDR3 is made up of 15 amino acids. CDR3 nucleotides: TGCGCCAGCAGCCAAGATCTTGTCAGGGCAGAGCCCCAGCATTTT. The encoded protein is CASSQDLVRAEPQHF.

A few counts support this clone. The rearrangement uses TRBV14 and TRBJ2-1, with 8 bases identical to TRBD2. The V gene end was trimmed by 1 base and the J gene end by 7 bases; junction bases not matched to a gene: 6. CDR1 SGHDN and CDR2 FVKESK come from the germline V gene. The CDR3 is made up of 15 amino acids. Here the CDR3 reads CASSQGSGLANEQFF. The CDR3 DNA reads as TGTGCCAGCAGCCAAGGTTCCGGACTAGCTAATGAGCAGTTCTTC.

The rearrangement joins TRBV11-2 to TRBJ1-1; 8 positions agree with TRBD1. Germline CDR1 reads SGHAT; CDR2 reads FQNNGV. Trimming took 5 bases from V and 5 from J; bases not matched to a gene: 7. CDR3 length equals 14 residues. The CDR3 bases are TGTGCCAGCAGCCATGGACAGGGCCGGACTGAAGCTTTCTTT. As protein: CASSHGQGRTEAFF.

The chain is built from TRBV28 and TRBJ1-3; D gene uncertain. Trimming pared 3 bases from V and 0 bases from J, leaving 6 bases between. CDR1 and CDR2 (germline): MDHEN, SYDVKM. This CDR3 has 14 amino acids. The CDR3 spells CASSLSNSGNTIYF. CDR3 coding DNA: TGTGCCAGCAGTTTGTCCAACTCTGGAAACACCATATATTTT.

This clone was counted once. The chain recombines TRBV5-8 with TRBJ1-5; 7 nucleotides line up with TRBD1. V was clipped by 4 bases and J by 0 bases; unmatched bases: 10. Germline V gene data show CDR1 as SGHTS and CDR2 as YDEGEE. The CDR3 length is 17 residues. The CDR3, as DNA: TGTGCCAGCAGCCAACGGACAGGTTCTCGTAGCAATCAGCCCCAGCATTTT. Amino acids: CASSQRTGSRSNQPQHF.

This clone has more than one count but fewer than ten. The V and J genes are TRBV4-1 and TRBJ2-2; TRBD1 might be the D (5 bases). CDR1 MGHRA and CDR2 YSYEKL come from the germline V gene. This CDR3 region has 15 residues. Trimming took 0 bases from V and 3 from J, leaving 8 bases between them. The CDR3 here is CASSQDRVYTGELFF. CDR3 DNA sequence: TGCGCCAGCAGCCAAGACAGGGTTTACACCGGGGAGCTGTTTTTT.

The sample holds one count of this clone. This chain uses TRBV5-4 with TRBJ2-3; D uncertain. V was trimmed by 3 bases and J by 0 bases, leaving 11 bases between them. The germline V gene encodes CDR1 SGHNT and CDR2 YYREEE (reference sequence). CDR3 length equals 15 residues. CDR3 residues: CASSSAKVSTDTQYF. The CDR3, as DNA: TGTGCCAGCAGCTCCGCTAAAGTTAGCACAGATACGCAGTATTTT.